The 12 T cell receptor beta chains presented below share a single source sample, sequenced in a study of shared clonotypes between healthy human individuals. Method: immunoSEQ multiplex PCR; TCRdb's copy keeps in-frame clones and lacks some. The sample has nearly 600,000 clones; 95% to 96% are singletons. CD45RO negativity and positive selection for CCR7 defined naive CD8 cells, a population that excluded terminally differentiated effector memory CD45RA+ cells. The sample comprised naive CD8+ T cells sorted from blood. The receptor set was obtained from a woman in her 30s in good health.

The chain is built from TRBV7-6 and TRBJ2-1; a weak D match, TRBD2 (6 bases). Germline V CDR1 and CDR2: SGHVS, FNYEAQ. V gave up 1 base and J gave up 0 bases, with 16 bases separating them. The CDR3 length is 18 residues. DNA of the CDR3: TGTGCCAGCAGCTTAGGGGTTAGCGGCTATAGCTCCTACAATGAGCAGTTCTTC. This codes for CASSLGVSGYSSYNEQFF. Complete variable domain (other parts from reference TRBV7-6 and TRBJ2-1): GAGVSQSPRYKVTKRGQDVALRCDPISGHVSLYWYRQALGQGPEFLTYFNYEAQQDKSGLPNDRFSAERPEGSISTLTIQRTEQRDSAMYRCASSLGVSGYSSYNEQFFGPGTRLTVL.

This rearrangement joins TRBV14 to TRBJ1-1, with D maybe TRBD1 (6 bases). This CDR3 spans 17 amino acids. The germline V gene has CDR1 SGHDN and CDR2 FVKESK. Trimming left V 4 bases short and J 0 bases short, with 18 bases between. The CDR3 protein is CASSPGDGAFLNTEAFF. The CDR3 region has the DNA TGTGCCAGCAGCCCAGGGGATGGGGCCTTTCTGAACACTGAAGCTTTCTTT.

This clone was seen only once. The V call is TRBV6-1, the J call TRBJ2-1, with 7 bases lining up with TRBD2. CDR3 size: 15 residues. V shed 8 bases, J shed 1 base, and the junction held 8 bases outside the gene matches. Germline CDR1 and CDR2: MNHNS and SASEGT. The CDR3 DNA is TGTGCCAGCCAACTAGCGTACAGTTCCTACAATGAGCAGTTCTTC. Protein product: CASQLAYSSYNEQFF.

Comment on this clone: An end of the junction does not agree with germline; a read error may underlie this. The V gene is TRBV7-9, the J gene TRBJ2-7, with 10 bases fitting TRBD2. Per the germline V gene, CDR1 is SEHNR and CDR2 is FQNEAQ (reference sequence). The CDR3 runs to 14 residues. The CDR3 nucleotides read TGTGCCAGCAGCATAGCGGGAGGTGCCTACGAGCAGTACTTC. Translated: CASSIAGGAYEQYF.

In the case of this clone: Other DNA sequences within the sample encode an identical CDR3. This sequence joins TRBV19 and TRBJ2-7, with 9 bases identical to TRBD2. The CDR3 is made up of 14 amino acids. Looked up from germline, CDR1 is LNHDA and CDR2 is SQIVND (reference sequence). The junction had 3 bases not matched to a gene; V was cut back by 2 bases and J by 4 bases. The DNA for the CDR3 is TGTGCCAGTAGTATACTAGCGGGGACATACGAGCAGTACTTC. It codes for CASSILAGTYEQYF.

In this sample, this clone turned up once. The CDR3 DNA reads TGCAGCGTTACAAAGTCGAACACCGGGGAGCTGTTTTTT. Translation gives CSVTKSNTGELFF. This sequence joins TRBV29-1 and TRBJ2-2; no clear D. This CDR3 has 13 amino acids. The germline V gene encodes CDR1 SQVTM and CDR2 ANQGSEA. V shed 5 bases and J shed 0 bases, with 7 bases lying between them.

This chain links TRBV4-1 with TRBJ2-7, with 7 bases that match TRBD2. Germline lookup yields CDR1 MGHRA and CDR2 YSYEKL. After removal of 0 bases from V and 4 bases from J, the junction contained 6 bases not matched to a gene. This CDR3 has 15 residues. The CDR3 DNA sequence: TGCGCCAGCAGCCAAGACCCGGGGGAGGGGTACGAGCAGTACTTC. The encoded protein is CASSQDPGEGYEQYF.

The CDR3 DNA sequence: TGTGCCAGCAGCTTAGGGCCCGACGGACTCTACGAGCAGTACTTC. This sequence encodes CASSLGPDGLYEQYF. V and J are TRBV7-9 and TRBJ2-7; a weak D match, TRBD2 (5 bases). The length of the CDR3 is 15 residues. Germline-derived CDR1 and CDR2 are SEHNR and FQNEAQ (reference sequence). The ends were cut back, 1 base at V and 3 bases at J, with 13 bases in the middle.

This CDR3 reads CASSQSPTTGELFF. The CDR3 DNA reads TGCGCCAGCAGCCAATCCCCGACGACCGGGGAGCTGTTTTTT. V and J are TRBV4-1 and TRBJ2-2, with D unresolved. The CDR3 runs 14 residues. V was pared by 2 bases and J by 5 bases, with 9 bases between. CDR1 and CDR2 from the germline V gene are MGHRA and YSYEKL.

The J gene is TRBJ1-1, the V gene TRBV12-5; D not resolved. This CDR3 region has 13 residues. The V gene lost 1 base and the J gene lost 0 bases, with 3 bases spanning the gap. Germline V gives CDR1 LGHNT, CDR2 FRNRAP. The CDR3 bases are TGTGCTAGTGGTTTGGGACTGAACACTGAAGCTTTCTTT. This codes for CASGLGLNTEAFF. The whole variable domain, remainder taken from reference TRBV12-5 and TRBJ1-1, is DARVTQTPRHKVTEMGQEVTMRCQPILGHNTVFWYRQTMMQGLELLAYFRNRAPLDDSGMPKDRFSAEMPDATLATLKIQPSEPRDSAVYFCASGLGLNTEAFFGQGTRLTVV.

The V gene is TRBV7-3, the J gene TRBJ2-1; TRBD2 aligns across 9 bases. The V segment lost 3 bases and the J segment 7 bases; nucleotides outside the gene matches: 7. This CDR3 contains 15 residues. The V gene's germline CDR1 is SGHTA and CDR2 FQGTGA. In nucleotides, the CDR3 is TGTGCCAGCAGCTTGGGGGCGGGAGGGCAGAATGAGCAGTTCTTC. Translated: CASSLGAGGQNEQFF.

V gene TRBV10-3 combines with J gene TRBJ1-2, with D maybe TRBD1 (5 bases). Trimming took off 6 bases at V and 1 base at J, with 12 bases between the two ends. The CDR3 is 14 amino acids. Germline values: CDR1 ENHRY, CDR2 SYGVKD. The CDR3 region is CAISSVQGNYGYTF. The CDR3 region has the DNA TGTGCCATCAGCTCCGTCCAGGGTAACTATGGCTACACCTTC.